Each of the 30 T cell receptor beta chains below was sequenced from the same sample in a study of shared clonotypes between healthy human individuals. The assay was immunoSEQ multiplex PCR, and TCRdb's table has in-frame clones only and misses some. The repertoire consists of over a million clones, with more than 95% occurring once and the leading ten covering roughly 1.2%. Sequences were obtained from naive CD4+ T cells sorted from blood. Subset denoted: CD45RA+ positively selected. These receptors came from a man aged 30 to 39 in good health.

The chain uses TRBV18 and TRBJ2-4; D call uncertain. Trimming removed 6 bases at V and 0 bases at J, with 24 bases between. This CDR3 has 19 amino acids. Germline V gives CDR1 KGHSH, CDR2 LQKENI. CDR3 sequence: CASSPTGPGNGIAKNIQYF. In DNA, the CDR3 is TGTGCCAGCTCCCCAACGGGCCCGGGTAATGGGATAGCCAAAAACATTCAGTACTTC. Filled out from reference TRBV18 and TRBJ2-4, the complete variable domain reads NAGVMQNPRHLVRRRGQEARLRCSPMKGHSHVYWYRQLPEEGLKFMVYLQKENIIDESGMPKERFSAEFPKEGPSILRIQQVVRGDSAAYFCASSPTGPGNGIAKNIQYFGAGTRLSVL.

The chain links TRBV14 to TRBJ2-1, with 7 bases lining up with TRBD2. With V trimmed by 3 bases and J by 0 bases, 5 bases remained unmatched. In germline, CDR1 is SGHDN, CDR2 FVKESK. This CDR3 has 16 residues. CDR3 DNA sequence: TGTGCCAGCAGCCAGTGGGAGGGAAGCTCCTACAATGAGCAGTTCTTC. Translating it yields CASSQWEGSSYNEQFF.

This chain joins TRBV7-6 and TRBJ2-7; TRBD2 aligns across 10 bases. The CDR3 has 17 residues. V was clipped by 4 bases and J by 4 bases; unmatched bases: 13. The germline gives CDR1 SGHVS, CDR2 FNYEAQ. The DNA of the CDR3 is TGTGCCAGCAGCTCCCTCGGGCTAGCGGGAGATTTTTACGAGCAGTACTTC. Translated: CASSSLGLAGDFYEQYF.

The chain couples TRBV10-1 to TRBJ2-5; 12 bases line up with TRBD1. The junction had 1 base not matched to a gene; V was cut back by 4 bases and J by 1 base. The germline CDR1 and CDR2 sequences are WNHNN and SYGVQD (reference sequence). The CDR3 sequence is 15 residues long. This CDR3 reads CASSVGQGAQETQYF. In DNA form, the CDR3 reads TGCGCCAGCAGTGTGGGACAGGGGGCCCAAGAGACCCAGTACTTC.

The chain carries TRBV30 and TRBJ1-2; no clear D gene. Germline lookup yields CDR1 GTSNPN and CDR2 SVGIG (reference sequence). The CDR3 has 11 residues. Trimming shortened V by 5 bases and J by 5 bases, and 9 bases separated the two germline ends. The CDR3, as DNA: TGTGCCTGGGAGCTCCTATATGGCTACACCTTC. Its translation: CAWELLYGYTF.

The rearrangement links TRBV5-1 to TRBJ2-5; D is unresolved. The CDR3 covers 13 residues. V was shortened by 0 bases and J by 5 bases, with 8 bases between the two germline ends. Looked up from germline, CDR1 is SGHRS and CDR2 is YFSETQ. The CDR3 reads CASSLGTAETQYF. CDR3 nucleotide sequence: TGCGCCAGCAGCTTGGGGACGGCGGAGACCCAGTACTTC.

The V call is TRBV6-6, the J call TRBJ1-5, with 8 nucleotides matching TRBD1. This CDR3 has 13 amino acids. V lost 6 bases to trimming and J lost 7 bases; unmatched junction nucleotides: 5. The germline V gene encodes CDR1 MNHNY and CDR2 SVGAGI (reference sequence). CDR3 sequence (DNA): TGTGCCAGCAGGGACAGGGTAGGACAGCCCCAGCATTTT. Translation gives CASRDRVGQPQHF.

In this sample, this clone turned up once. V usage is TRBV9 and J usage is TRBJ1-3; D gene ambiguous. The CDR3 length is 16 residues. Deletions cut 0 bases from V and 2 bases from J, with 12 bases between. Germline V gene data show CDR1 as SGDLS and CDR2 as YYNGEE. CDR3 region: CASSVEPSMPGNTIYF. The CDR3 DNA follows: TGTGCCAGCAGCGTAGAACCGTCTATGCCTGGAAACACCATATATTTT. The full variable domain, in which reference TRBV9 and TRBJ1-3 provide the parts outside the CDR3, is DSGVTQTPKHLITATGQRVTLRCSPRSGDLSVYWYQQSLDQGLQFLIQYYNGEERAKGNILERFSAQQFPDLHSELNLSSLELGDSALYFCASSVEPSMPGNTIYFGEGSWLTVV.

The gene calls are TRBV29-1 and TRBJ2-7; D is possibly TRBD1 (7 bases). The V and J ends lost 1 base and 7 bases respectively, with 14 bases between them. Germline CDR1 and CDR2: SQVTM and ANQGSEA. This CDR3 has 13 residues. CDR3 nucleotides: TGCAGCGTTGAAGGGGAGACAGGGAGGGAGCAGTACTTC. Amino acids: CSVEGETGREQYF.

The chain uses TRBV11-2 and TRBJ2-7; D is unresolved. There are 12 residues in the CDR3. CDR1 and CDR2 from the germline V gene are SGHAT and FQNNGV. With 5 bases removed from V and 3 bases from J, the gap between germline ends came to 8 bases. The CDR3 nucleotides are TGTGCCAGCAGCCCAGCCTTCTACGAGCAGTACTTC. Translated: CASSPAFYEQYF.

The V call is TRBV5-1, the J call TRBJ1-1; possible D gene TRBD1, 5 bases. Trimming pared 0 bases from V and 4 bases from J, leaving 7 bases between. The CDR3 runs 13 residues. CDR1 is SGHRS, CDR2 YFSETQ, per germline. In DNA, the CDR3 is TGCGCCAGCAGCTTGGACAGGCCCACTGAAGCTTTCTTT. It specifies CASSLDRPTEAFF. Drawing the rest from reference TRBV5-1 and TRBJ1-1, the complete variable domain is KAGVTQTPRYLIKTRGQQVTLSCSPISGHRSVSWYQQTPGQGLQFLFEYFSETQRNKGNFPGRFSGRQFSNSRSEMNVSTLELGDSALYLCASSLDRPTEAFFGQGTRLTVV.

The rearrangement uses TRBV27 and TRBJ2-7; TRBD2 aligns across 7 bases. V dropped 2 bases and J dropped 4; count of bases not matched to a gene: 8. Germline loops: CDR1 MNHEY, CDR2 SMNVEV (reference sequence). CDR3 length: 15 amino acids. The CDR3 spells CASSLMAGVAYEQYF. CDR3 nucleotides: TGTGCCAGCAGTTTAATGGCGGGAGTAGCGTACGAGCAGTACTTC.

DNA of the CDR3: TGTGCCAGCAGCTCGGGGACTAGCGGGGGGGCAGATACGCAGTATTTT. Its protein product is CASSSGTSGGADTQYF. The V gene is TRBV11-3, the J gene TRBJ2-3, with TRBD2 identical over 16 bases. After removal of 4 bases from V and 4 bases from J, the junction contained 2 bases not matched to a gene. CDR3 length: 16 residues. Germline values: CDR1 SGHNT, CDR2 YENEEA.

The CDR3 nucleotides are TGTGCCAGGGGGACAGGGGACTATGGCTACACCTTC. Residues: CARGTGDYGYTF. The V call is TRBV2, the J call TRBJ1-2, with 10 bases identical to TRBD1. The germline gives CDR1 SNHLY, CDR2 FYNNEI. The length of the CDR3 is 12 residues. The V and J ends lost 9 bases and 3 bases, in that order; junction bases with no gene match: 1.

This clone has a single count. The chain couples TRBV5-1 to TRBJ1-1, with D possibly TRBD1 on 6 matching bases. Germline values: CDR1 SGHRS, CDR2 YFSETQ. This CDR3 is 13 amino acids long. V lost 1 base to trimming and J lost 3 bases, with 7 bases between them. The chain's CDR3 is CASSLTGYTEAFF. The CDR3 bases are TGCGCCAGCAGCTTGACAGGGTACACTGAAGCTTTCTTT.

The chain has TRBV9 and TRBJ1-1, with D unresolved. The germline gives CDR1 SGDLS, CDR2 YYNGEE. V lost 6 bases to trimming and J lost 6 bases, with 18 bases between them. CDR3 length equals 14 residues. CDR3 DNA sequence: TGTGCCAGCAATAGGGAACCCGCATCACCTGAAGCTTTCTTT. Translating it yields CASNREPASPEAFF.

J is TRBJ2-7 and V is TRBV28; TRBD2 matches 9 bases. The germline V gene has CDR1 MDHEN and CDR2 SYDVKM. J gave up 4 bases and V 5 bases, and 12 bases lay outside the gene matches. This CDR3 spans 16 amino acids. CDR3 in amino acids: CASSPPPASGTYEQYF. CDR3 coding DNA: TGTGCCAGCAGTCCACCCCCGGCTAGCGGGACGTACGAGCAGTACTTC.

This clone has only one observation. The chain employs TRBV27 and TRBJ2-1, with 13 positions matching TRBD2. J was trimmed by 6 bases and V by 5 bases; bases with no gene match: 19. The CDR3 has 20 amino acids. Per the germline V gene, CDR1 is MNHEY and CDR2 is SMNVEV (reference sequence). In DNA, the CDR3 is TGTGCCAGCAGTACAACGAAGCTGATTACCGGGACTAGCGGGATCAATGAGCAGTTCTTC. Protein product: CASSTTKLITGTSGINEQFF.

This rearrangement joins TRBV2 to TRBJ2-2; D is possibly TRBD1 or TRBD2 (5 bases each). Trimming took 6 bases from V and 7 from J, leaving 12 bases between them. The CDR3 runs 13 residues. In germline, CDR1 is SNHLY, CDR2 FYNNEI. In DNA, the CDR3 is TGTGCCAGCAGCGACAGCGGAGGCGGGGAGCTGTTTTTT. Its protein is CASSDSGGGELFF.

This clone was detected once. CDR3 bases: TGTGCCAGCAGTGTGTTGTTAGCAGCTTTCTTT. It translates to CASSVLLAAFF. The rearrangement uses TRBV6-1 and TRBJ1-1; D is unresolved. CDR3 length equals 11 residues. Germline V gene data show CDR1 as MNHNS and CDR2 as SASEGT. Trimming left V 4 bases short and J 10 bases short, with 10 bases between.

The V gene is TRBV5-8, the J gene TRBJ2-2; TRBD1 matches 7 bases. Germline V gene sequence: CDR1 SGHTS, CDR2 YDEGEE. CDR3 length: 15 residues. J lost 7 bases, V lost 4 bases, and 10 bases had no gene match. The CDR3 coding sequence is TGTGCCAGCAGCAGGGGACAGATACGAATCGGGGAGCTGTTTTTT. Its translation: CASSRGQIRIGELFF.

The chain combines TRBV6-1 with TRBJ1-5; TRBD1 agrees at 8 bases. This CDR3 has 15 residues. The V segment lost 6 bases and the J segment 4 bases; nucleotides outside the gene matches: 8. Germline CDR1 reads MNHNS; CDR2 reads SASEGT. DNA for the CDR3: TGTGCCAGCAGAGGAACAGGGGGGATGAATCAGCCCCAGCATTTT. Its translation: CASRGTGGMNQPQHF.

CDR3 residues: CSVVKGAETQYF. The DNA for the CDR3 is TGCAGCGTTGTAAAGGGGGCAGAGACCCAGTACTTC. The chain couples TRBV29-1 to TRBJ2-5; 7 bases match TRBD1. Germline CDR1 SQVTM, CDR2 ANQGSEA. The length of the CDR3 is 12 residues. The J segment lost 4 bases and the V segment lost 4 bases, leaving 3 bases of the junction unmatched. Drawing the rest from reference TRBV29-1 and TRBJ2-5, the complete variable domain is SAVISQKPSRDICQRGTSLTIQCQVDSQVTMMFWYRQQPGQSLTLIATANQGSEATYESGFVIDKFPISRPNLTFSTLTVSNMSPEDSSIYLCSVVKGAETQYFGPGTRLLVL.

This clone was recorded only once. The CDR3 reads CASTHPGKRLKNQPQHF. CDR3 coding DNA: TGTGCCAGCACCCATCCAGGCAAACGACTCAAGAATCAGCCCCAGCATTTT. J is TRBJ1-5 and V is TRBV27; no reliable D call. From germline, CDR1 is MNHEY and CDR2 SMNVEV (reference sequence). Trimming pared 7 bases from V and 4 bases from J, leaving 23 bases between. This CDR3 is 17 amino acids long.

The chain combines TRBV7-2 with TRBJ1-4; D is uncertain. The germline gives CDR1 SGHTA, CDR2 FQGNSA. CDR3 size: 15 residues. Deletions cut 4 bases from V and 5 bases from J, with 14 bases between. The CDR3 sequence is CASSSPRGVNEKLFF. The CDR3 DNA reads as TGTGCCAGCAGCTCGCCACGGGGTGTCAATGAAAAACTGTTTTTT. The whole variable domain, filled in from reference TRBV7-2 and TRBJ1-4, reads GAGVSQSPSNKVTEKGKDVELRCDPISGHTALYWYRQSLGQGLEFLIYFQGNSAPDKSGLPSDRFSAERTGGSVSTLTIQRTQQEDSAVYLCASSSPRGVNEKLFFGSGTQLSVL.

DNA of the CDR3: TGTGCCAGCAGTGGCTCGACTAGTCAAGAGACCCAGTACTTC. It codes for CASSGSTSQETQYF. The chain links TRBV2 to TRBJ2-5; D is possibly TRBD2 (6 bases). Germline CDR1 and CDR2: SNHLY and FYNNEI. Trimming took off 4 bases at V and 2 bases at J, with 11 bases between the two ends. The CDR3 covers 14 residues.

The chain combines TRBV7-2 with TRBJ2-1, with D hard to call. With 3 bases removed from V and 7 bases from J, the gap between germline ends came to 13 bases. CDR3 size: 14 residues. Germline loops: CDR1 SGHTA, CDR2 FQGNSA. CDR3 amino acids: CASSFHRLQNEQFF. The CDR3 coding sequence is TGTGCCAGCAGCTTCCACCGATTACAGAATGAGCAGTTCTTC.

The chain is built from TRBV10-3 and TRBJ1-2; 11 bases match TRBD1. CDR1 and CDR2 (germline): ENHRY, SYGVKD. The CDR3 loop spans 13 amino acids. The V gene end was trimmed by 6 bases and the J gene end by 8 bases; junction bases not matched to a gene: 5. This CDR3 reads CAISGTGGEGYTF. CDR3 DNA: TGTGCCATCAGCGGGACAGGGGGAGAAGGCTACACCTTC.

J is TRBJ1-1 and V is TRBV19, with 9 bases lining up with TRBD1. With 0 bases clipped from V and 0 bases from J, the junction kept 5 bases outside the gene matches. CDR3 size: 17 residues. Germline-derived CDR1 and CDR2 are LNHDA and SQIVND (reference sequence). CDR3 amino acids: CASSIDGTGRVNTEAFF. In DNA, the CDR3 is TGTGCCAGTAGTATAGACGGGACAGGGCGGGTGAACACTGAAGCTTTCTTT. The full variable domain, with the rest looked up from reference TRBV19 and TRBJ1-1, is DGGITQSPKYLFRKEGQNVTLSCEQNLNHDAMYWYRQDPGQGLRLIYYSQIVNDFQKGDIAEGYSVSREKKESFPLTVTSAQKNPTAFYLCASSIDGTGRVNTEAFFGQGTRLTVV.

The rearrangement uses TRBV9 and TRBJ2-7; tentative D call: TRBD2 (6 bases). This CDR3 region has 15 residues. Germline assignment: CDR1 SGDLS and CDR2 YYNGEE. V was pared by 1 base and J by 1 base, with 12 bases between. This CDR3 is CASSVLAGPSYEQYF. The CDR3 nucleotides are TGTGCCAGCAGCGTACTCGCGGGACCGTCCTACGAGCAGTACTTC.